The 13 T cell receptor beta chains presented below share a single source sample, sequenced in a study of T-cell reconstitution after alpha-beta-depleted transplantation in children. Unique molecular identifiers were incorporated into the prepared TCRbeta library. TCRdb re-called the PCR reads with MiXCR, one entry per CDR3 protein. Of about 440,000 distinct CDR3 sequences in the sample, over 40% were seen once. This material consisted of PBMCs, taken before TCRalphabeta/CD19-depleted stem cell transplant. All receptors derive from a girl under 10 years old with aplastic anemia, due to receive a stem cell transplant.

The rearrangement uses TRBV9 and TRBJ1-1; unclear D gene. The V gene's germline CDR1 is SGDLS and CDR2 YYNGEE. V was clipped by 4 bases and J by 10 bases, with 17 bases between them. The CDR3 runs 13 residues. CDR3 in DNA: TGTGCCAGCAGCACCGAAAACGAAAAGGGAGCTTTCTTT. This translates into CASSTENEKGAFF.

This chain uses TRBV6-5 with TRBJ2-5; 7 bases align to TRBD1. J gave up 2 bases and V 3 bases, and 9 bases lay outside the gene matches. From germline, CDR1 is MNHEY and CDR2 SVGAGI. CDR3 length equals 16 residues. The CDR3 loop reads CASSYSLGTVQETQYF. The CDR3 coding sequence is TGTGCCAGCAGTTATTCTCTCGGGACAGTACAAGAGACCCAGTACTTC.

This clonotype was observed many times. This chain connects TRBV5-1 to TRBJ2-1; TRBD2 aligns across 10 bases. Germline V gene sequence: CDR1 SGHRS, CDR2 YFSETQ. Germline trimming cut 0 bases from V and 9 bases from J; bases unmatched to any gene: 6. The CDR3 extends over 15 amino acids. The chain's CDR3 is CASSLESGRDAEQFF. CDR3 DNA sequence: TGCGCCAGCAGCTTGGAAAGCGGGAGGGACGCTGAGCAGTTCTTC.

Turning to this clonotype: One end of the junction does not line up with germline, which may come from a read error. This chain joins TRBV29-1 and TRBJ1-1; D gene uncertain. CDR3 length: 10 amino acids. CDR1 SQVTM and CDR2 ANQGSEA come from the germline V gene. CDR3 sequence (DNA): TGCAGCGTCGAAGGAAATGAAGCTTTCTTT. This translates into CSVEGNEAFF.

The V call is TRBV12-3 or TRBV12-4, the J call TRBJ2-3; no clear D gene. This CDR3 comprises 12 residues. V dropped 4 bases and J dropped 6 bases, with 8 bases sitting between them. DNA of the CDR3: TGTGCCAGCAGTTCATTGAGGGATACGCAGTATTTT. Residues: CASSSLRDTQYF.

About this clonotype: A much larger clone lies one base from this, so it may be a read error. This chain's CDR3 is CASSNTGGSHEHYF. DNA for the CDR3: TGTGCCAGCAGCAATACAGGGGGCTCTCACGAGCATTACTTC. The rearrangement uses TRBV7-2 and TRBJ2-7; 9 nucleotides match TRBD1. The CDR3 totals 14 residues. Germline V gene data show CDR1 as SGHTA and CDR2 as FQGNSA.

This clonotype was seen more than once but under ten times. The rearrangement joins TRBV5-5 to TRBJ1-2, with no clear D. Germline assignment: CDR1 SGHKS and CDR2 YYEKEE (reference sequence). This CDR3 contains 14 residues. Trimming cost V 2 bases and J 5 bases, with 13 bases left between them. CDR3: CASSFAGGRYGYTF. Written as DNA, the CDR3 is TGTGCCAGCAGCTTCGCGGGAGGACGGTATGGCTACACCTTC.

This clonotype was picked up a small number of times. The chain has TRBV4-1 and TRBJ1-2, with D possibly matching TRBD1 (5 bases). Germline V gives CDR1 MGHRA, CDR2 YSYEKL. The ends were cut back, 4 bases at V and 0 bases at J, with 12 bases in the middle. The CDR3 is 15 amino acids. In DNA, the CDR3 is TGCGCCAGCAGCCCCCGGGACCTATCTAACTATGGCTACACCTTC. This codes for CASSPRDLSNYGYTF.

In this sample, this clonotype turned up a few times. The chain couples TRBV20-1 to TRBJ2-2; TRBD2 agrees at 10 bases. Germline trimming cut 3 bases from V and 3 bases from J; bases unmatched to any gene: 7. Germline CDR1 DFQATT, CDR2 SNEGSKA (reference sequence). This CDR3 is 16 amino acids long. The CDR3 loop is CSASQAGGPYTGELFF. The CDR3 DNA follows: TGCAGTGCTAGCCAAGCGGGAGGGCCCTACACCGGGGAGCTGTTTTTT.

For this clonotype: A much larger clone sits a single nucleotide away, making a read error possible. The J gene is TRBJ1-5, the V gene TRBV7-3; a possible D gene is TRBD1 (5 bases). The CDR3 extends over 13 amino acids. V lost 6 bases to trimming and J lost 10 bases, with 16 bases between them. In germline, CDR1 is SGHTA, CDR2 FQGTGA. The CDR3 sequence is CASSVGASHPQHF. The CDR3 nucleotides read TGTGCCAGCAGTGTAGGGGCTTCGCATCCCCAGCATTTT.

V gene TRBV20-1 combines with J gene TRBJ1-2; 7 bases fit TRBD1. CDR3 length: 13 residues. After removal of 4 bases from V and 3 bases from J, the junction contained 5 bases not matched to a gene. Germline V gene lookup returns CDR1 DFQATT and CDR2 SNEGSKA (reference sequence). DNA for the CDR3: TGCAGTGCTACCCCTGACAGGGACTATGGCTACACCTTC. It codes for CSATPDRDYGYTF.

The rearrangement joins TRBV15 to TRBJ2-1; D remains unclear. Germline V gives CDR1 LNHNV, CDR2 YYDKDF (reference sequence). Trimming left V 3 bases short and J 3 bases short, with 15 bases between. The CDR3 sequence is 16 residues long. The CDR3 here is CATSRGPSSSYNEQFF. The CDR3 DNA reads TGTGCCACCAGCAGGGGTCCGAGCAGCAGCTACAATGAGCAGTTCTTC.

The CDR3 DNA follows: TGTGCCTGGAGTGCCCGGGACGGATCGCCTATAGCGACACCCCTCCACTTT. Its protein is CAWSARDGSPIATPLHF. The chain has TRBV30 and TRBJ1-6, with D tentatively TRBD1 (5 bases). Trimming took off 1 base at V and 11 bases at J, with 24 bases between the two ends. This CDR3 has 17 residues. Germline assignment: CDR1 GTSNPN and CDR2 SVGIG (reference sequence).